This TCR beta chain was captured by sequencing in a study of beta chain features in type 1 diabetes. Germline trimming cut 1 base from V and 2 bases from J; bases unmatched to any gene: 6. The germline V gene has CDR1 GTSNPN and CDR2 SVGIG (reference sequence). This CDR3 comprises 18 residues. Via CD45RO/CCR7/CD25/CD127/CD95/CD27, cells of the CD4+ naive, central memory, regulatory and stem cell-like memory subsets were sorted. Purity above 95% was achieved in all sorted populations. Expressed TCRB transcripts were sequenced after all isolated RNA was converted to cDNA. Assay: immunoSEQ multiplex PCR; the TCRdb copy retains only in-frame clones and omits some. The table lists roughly 500,000 clones, roughly 31% of them singletons.

Sequencing input: naive CD4+ T cells from blood. This chain uses TRBV30 with TRBJ2-3, with 16 bases lining up with TRBD2. This TCR was recovered from a man younger than 30 in good health. As DNA, the CDR3 is TGTGCCTGGAGTGATCCGGGACTAGCGGGAGGGACCACAGATACGCAGTATTTT. Amino acids: CAWSDPGLAGGTTDTQYF.